This is a list of T cell receptor beta chains from one sample in a study of blood T cells in healthy people across ages. MiXCR was run by TCRdb on the 5' RACE reads, yielding one entry per CDR3 protein. The sample carries 1.2 million to 1.5 million distinct CDR3 sequences, almost 60% recorded once. Sample: blood. Receptors were obtained from a man between 18 and 35 years old in good health. Each CDR3 is given with its conserved first and last residue. Each record gives: D gene, clone size, CDR3 length, V gene, J gene, CDR3 protein, CDR3 DNA. D genes are given only for firm matches. Size tells how often a clone was seen (once, few, many) or the class of an expanded clone, and some rows leave it out.

d_gene: .; abundance: .; len: 15; v_gene: TRBV6-5; j_gene: TRBJ1-4; CDR3aa: CASSYSTGGEEKLFF; CDR3nt: TGTGCCAGCAGTTACTCGACAGGAGGTGAAGAAAAACTGTTTTTT
d_gene: TRBD2; abundance: .; len: 16; v_gene: TRBV4-1; j_gene: TRBJ2-7; CDR3aa: CASSQPREGFPYEQYF; CDR3nt: TGCGCCAGCAGCCAACCCAGGGAGGGATTTCCCTACGAGCAGTACTTC
d_gene: .; abundance: .; len: 8; v_gene: TRBV6-5; j_gene: TRBJ1-2; CDR3aa: CASIGYTF; CDR3nt: TGTGCCAGCATTGGCTACACCTTC
d_gene: TRBD2; abundance: few; len: 16; v_gene: TRBV27; j_gene: TRBJ2-1; CDR3aa: CASSFRGRGPYNEQFF; CDR3nt: TGTGCCAGCAGTTTCCGCGGGAGGGGGCCCTACAATGAGCAGTTCTTC
d_gene: TRBD2; abundance: .; len: 16; v_gene: TRBV12-3/TRBV12-4; j_gene: TRBJ2-1; CDR3aa: CASSLLRGASYNEQFF; CDR3nt: TGTGCCAGCAGTTTACTGCGGGGGGCATCCTACAATGAGCAGTTCTTC
d_gene: TRBD2; abundance: .; len: 16; v_gene: TRBV6-6; j_gene: TRBJ2-3; CDR3aa: CASSSELAGGGDTQYF; CDR3nt: TGTGCCAGCAGTTCAGAACTAGCGGGAGGAGGAGATACGCAGTATTTT
d_gene: .; abundance: .; len: 12; v_gene: TRBV5-6; j_gene: TRBJ1-2; CDR3aa: CASSYPARGYTF; CDR3nt: TGTGCCAGCTCATACCCGGCGAGGGGCTACACCTTC
d_gene: .; abundance: .; len: 13; v_gene: TRBV4-2; j_gene: TRBJ1-1; CDR3aa: CASSQDQGSEAFF; CDR3nt: TGTGCCAGCAGCCAAGATCAGGGCTCTGAAGCTTTCTTT
d_gene: .; abundance: .; len: 16; v_gene: TRBV4-3; j_gene: TRBJ2-3; CDR3aa: CASSQDLYRDTDTQYF; CDR3nt: TGCGCCAGCAGCCAAGATTTATACAGGGACACAGATACGCAGTATTTT
d_gene: TRBD2; abundance: few; len: 18; v_gene: TRBV29-1; j_gene: TRBJ2-1; CDR3aa: CSVVGVAGGPSSYNEQFF; CDR3nt: TGCAGCGTTGTCGGCGTAGCGGGAGGGCCGAGCTCCTACAATGAGCAGTTCTTC
d_gene: .; abundance: few; len: 13; v_gene: TRBV7-2; j_gene: TRBJ2-7; CDR3aa: CASSRIEGGEQYF; CDR3nt: TGTGCCAGCAGCCGAATCGAGGGTGGCGAGCAGTACTTC
d_gene: TRBD1; abundance: .; len: 13; v_gene: TRBV28; j_gene: TRBJ1-1; CDR3aa: CASNRDRSFEAFF; CDR3nt: TGTGCCAGCAATAGGGACAGGAGCTTTGAAGCTTTCTTT
d_gene: TRBD1; abundance: few; len: 14; v_gene: TRBV27; j_gene: TRBJ2-7; CDR3aa: CASSPKDRNYEQYF; CDR3nt: TGTGCCAGCAGTCCCAAGGACAGGAACTACGAGCAGTACTTC
d_gene: .; abundance: .; len: 15; v_gene: TRBV4-1; j_gene: TRBJ2-7; CDR3aa: CASSQGLLGTYEQYF; CDR3nt: TGCGCCAGCAGCCAGGGACTGCTAGGGACCTACGAGCAGTACTTC
d_gene: TRBD2; abundance: few; len: 16; v_gene: TRBV5-1; j_gene: TRBJ2-7; CDR3aa: CASSLRAGVSSYEQYF; CDR3nt: TGCGCCAGCAGCTTGCGTGCGGGGGTTTCCTCCTACGAGCAGTACTTC
d_gene: .; abundance: few; len: 13; v_gene: TRBV20-1; j_gene: TRBJ2-7; CDR3aa: CSASGLFAHEQYF; CDR3nt: TGCAGTGCTAGTGGTCTATTTGCCCACGAGCAGTACTTC
d_gene: .; abundance: .; len: 13; v_gene: TRBV12-3/TRBV12-4; j_gene: TRBJ2-7; CDR3aa: CASSLFFGNEQYF; CDR3nt: TGTGCCAGCAGCCTATTCTTTGGGAACGAGCAGTACTTC
d_gene: TRBD2; abundance: few; len: 14; v_gene: TRBV11-2; j_gene: TRBJ2-1; CDR3aa: CASSLAGGSGEQFF; CDR3nt: TGTGCCAGCAGCTTAGCTGGGGGTAGCGGGGAGCAGTTCTTC
d_gene: .; abundance: few; len: 16; v_gene: TRBV12-3/TRBV12-4; j_gene: TRBJ1-5; CDR3aa: CASSFWSPHLNQPQHF; CDR3nt: TGTGCCAGCAGTTTTTGGTCGCCGCACCTCAATCAGCCCCAGCATTTT
d_gene: TRBD1; abundance: .; len: 14; v_gene: TRBV25-1; j_gene: TRBJ2-7; CDR3aa: CASSELGQVYEQYF; CDR3nt: TGTGCCAGCAGTGAATTGGGACAGGTATACGAGCAGTACTTC
d_gene: TRBD1; abundance: .; len: 17; v_gene: TRBV20-1; j_gene: TRBJ2-7; CDR3aa: CSAREIRDRASPGWQYF; CDR3nt: TGCAGTGCTAGAGAAATACGAGACAGGGCATCCCCTGGGTGGCAGTACTTC
d_gene: TRBD2; abundance: .; len: 14; v_gene: TRBV15; j_gene: TRBJ2-3; CDR3aa: CATSGLAGADTQYF; CDR3nt: TGTGCCACCAGCGGACTAGCGGGAGCAGATACGCAGTATTTT
d_gene: .; abundance: .; len: 14; v_gene: TRBV19; j_gene: TRBJ2-7; CDR3aa: CASSPWDGYYEQYF; CDR3nt: TGTGCCAGTAGTCCATGGGACGGGTATTACGAGCAGTACTTC
d_gene: TRBD2; abundance: .; len: 14; v_gene: TRBV6-2/TRBV6-3; j_gene: TRBJ2-2; CDR3aa: CASTGTMNTGELFF; CDR3nt: TGTGCCAGCACCGGGACTATGAACACCGGGGAGCTGTTTTTT
d_gene: .; abundance: .; len: 15; v_gene: TRBV27; j_gene: TRBJ2-1; CDR3aa: CASSLDRVGVNEQFF; CDR3nt: TGTGCCAGCAGTTTAGACCGAGTCGGGGTCAATGAGCAGTTCTTC
d_gene: .; abundance: .; len: 12; v_gene: TRBV28; j_gene: TRBJ1-1; CDR3aa: CASSSGQKEAFF; CDR3nt: TGTGCCAGCAGCTCCGGACAGAAAGAAGCTTTCTTT
d_gene: .; abundance: .; len: 12; v_gene: TRBV27; j_gene: TRBJ2-7; CDR3aa: CASRGATGEQYF; CDR3nt: TGTGCCAGCAGGGGGGCCACGGGCGAGCAGTACTTC
d_gene: .; abundance: .; len: 13; v_gene: TRBV15; j_gene: TRBJ2-7; CDR3aa: CATSRLGSYEQYF; CDR3nt: TGTGCCACCAGCAGGTTAGGTTCCTACGAGCAGTACTTC
d_gene: .; abundance: .; len: 12; v_gene: TRBV7-2; j_gene: TRBJ2-1; CDR3aa: CTSSDGIDEQFF; CDR3nt: TGTACCAGCAGCGACGGAATCGATGAGCAGTTCTTC
d_gene: .; abundance: .; len: 13; v_gene: TRBV12-3/TRBV12-4; j_gene: TRBJ2-3; CDR3aa: CASSLAGYDTQYF; CDR3nt: TGTGCCAGCAGTTTAGCAGGGTACGATACGCAGTATTTT
d_gene: .; abundance: .; len: 17; v_gene: TRBV21-1; j_gene: TRBJ2-1; CDR3aa: CASSKGSGHSAYNEQFF; CDR3nt: TGTGCCAGCAGCAAAGGGAGCGGGCACTCTGCCTACAATGAGCAGTTCTTC
d_gene: TRBD2; abundance: .; len: 17; v_gene: TRBV20-1; j_gene: TRBJ2-1; CDR3aa: CSAMGLYLTSSYNEQFF; CDR3nt: TGCAGTGCTATGGGACTATATTTGACGAGCTCCTACAATGAGCAGTTCTTC
d_gene: TRBD2; abundance: few; len: 15; v_gene: TRBV10-3; j_gene: TRBJ2-5; CDR3aa: CAISVAGGGIETQYF; CDR3nt: TGTGCCATCAGTGTGGCGGGAGGAGGTATTGAGACCCAGTACTTC
d_gene: .; abundance: once; len: 15; v_gene: TRBV4-1; j_gene: TRBJ2-5; CDR3aa: CASSQVSGEQETQYF; CDR3nt: TGCGCCAGCAGCCAAGTATCGGGAGAACAAGAGACCCAGTACTTC
d_gene: .; abundance: .; len: 16; v_gene: TRBV7-2; j_gene: TRBJ1-1; CDR3aa: CASSLAAETPYTEAFF; CDR3nt: TGTGCCAGCAGCTTAGCGGCAGAGACCCCATACACTGAAGCTTTCTTT
d_gene: TRBD2; abundance: .; len: 14; v_gene: TRBV9; j_gene: TRBJ2-2; CDR3aa: CASTLVPGGGELFF; CDR3nt: TGTGCCAGCACCTTGGTCCCGGGAGGGGGGGAGCTGTTTTTT
d_gene: TRBD1; abundance: few; len: 13; v_gene: TRBV5-1; j_gene: TRBJ1-1; CDR3aa: CASSLRGPTEAFF; CDR3nt: TGCGCCAGCAGCTTAAGGGGGCCGACAGAAGCTTTCTTT
d_gene: .; abundance: .; len: 12; v_gene: TRBV12-3/TRBV12-4; j_gene: TRBJ1-4; CDR3aa: CASSFIGEKLFF; CDR3nt: TGTGCCAGCAGTTTTATAGGAGAAAAACTGTTTTTT
d_gene: TRBD2; abundance: once; len: 15; v_gene: TRBV6-5; j_gene: TRBJ2-1; CDR3aa: CASNPGVAGYNEQFF; CDR3nt: TGTGCCAGCAACCCGGGAGTAGCGGGTTACAATGAGCAGTTCTTC
d_gene: TRBD1; abundance: .; len: 15; v_gene: TRBV7-9; j_gene: TRBJ2-7; CDR3aa: CASSPRQGPSYEQYF; CDR3nt: TGTGCCAGCAGCCCCCGACAGGGGCCCTCCTACGAGCAGTACTTC
d_gene: .; abundance: .; len: 16; v_gene: TRBV6-6; j_gene: TRBJ1-3; CDR3aa: CASSYSKGGAGNTIYF; CDR3nt: TGTGCCAGCAGTTACTCGAAAGGGGGGGCTGGAAACACCATATATTTT
d_gene: .; abundance: .; len: 12; v_gene: TRBV29-1; j_gene: TRBJ2-5; CDR3aa: CSVGRGKETQYF; CDR3nt: TGCAGCGTAGGGAGGGGGAAGGAGACCCAGTACTTC
d_gene: TRBD1; abundance: many; len: 10; v_gene: TRBV20-1; j_gene: TRBJ1-2; CDR3aa: CSGTGAGYTF; CDR3nt: TGCAGTGGGACAGGGGCTGGCTACACCTTC
d_gene: .; abundance: few; len: 15; v_gene: TRBV7-9; j_gene: TRBJ1-4; CDR3aa: CASSYTGTTNEKLFF; CDR3nt: TGTGCCAGCAGCTATACTGGGACAACTAATGAAAAACTGTTTTTT
d_gene: .; abundance: .; len: 16; v_gene: TRBV7-9; j_gene: TRBJ2-3; CDR3aa: CASSLRRGYGTDTQYF; CDR3nt: TGTGCCAGCAGCTTACGGCGGGGCTATGGCACAGATACGCAGTATTTT
d_gene: .; abundance: .; len: 15; v_gene: TRBV4-3; j_gene: TRBJ1-1; CDR3aa: CASRQEMRTNTEAFF; CDR3nt: TGCGCCAGCAGACAAGAGATGAGGACGAACACTGAAGCTTTCTTT
d_gene: .; abundance: .; len: 16; v_gene: TRBV24-1; j_gene: TRBJ2-5; CDR3aa: CATSDPPTGLEETQYF; CDR3nt: TGTGCCACCAGTGACCCTCCTACAGGGCTCGAAGAGACCCAGTACTTC
d_gene: .; abundance: .; len: 14; v_gene: TRBV27; j_gene: TRBJ1-4; CDR3aa: CASSYSQLNEKLFF; CDR3nt: TGTGCCAGCAGTTATTCCCAGCTTAATGAAAAACTGTTTTTT
d_gene: .; abundance: .; len: 14; v_gene: TRBV4-2; j_gene: TRBJ2-5; CDR3aa: CASSQEKGRKTQYF; CDR3nt: TGTGCCAGCAGCCAAGAGAAGGGGAGAAAGACCCAGTACTTC
d_gene: TRBD1; abundance: .; len: 15; v_gene: TRBV6-6; j_gene: TRBJ1-5; CDR3aa: CASSPRTGGAQPQHF; CDR3nt: TGTGCCAGCAGTCCCCGGACAGGGGGTGCTCAGCCCCAGCATTTT
d_gene: .; abundance: .; len: 13; v_gene: TRBV12-3/TRBV12-4; j_gene: TRBJ2-1; CDR3aa: CASTRDSYNEQFF; CDR3nt: TGTGCCAGCACCCGGGACTCCTACAATGAGCAGTTCTTC
d_gene: TRBD2; abundance: few; len: 15; v_gene: TRBV9; j_gene: TRBJ2-1; CDR3aa: CASSVSSGGAYEQFF; CDR3nt: TGTGCCAGCAGCGTTTCTAGCGGGGGGGCGTATGAGCAGTTCTTC
d_gene: TRBD1; abundance: .; len: 11; v_gene: TRBV6-2/TRBV6-3; j_gene: TRBJ2-1; CDR3aa: CASSVPGQEFF; CDR3nt: TGTGCCAGCAGCGTGCCGGGACAGGAGTTCTTC
d_gene: TRBD1; abundance: .; len: 16; v_gene: TRBV7-9; j_gene: TRBJ2-2; CDR3aa: CASSAHRGLNTGELFF; CDR3nt: TGTGCCAGCAGCGCCCACAGGGGGCTTAACACCGGGGAGCTGTTTTTT
d_gene: .; abundance: .; len: 12; v_gene: TRBV6-5; j_gene: TRBJ2-7; CDR3aa: CATSTGWHEQYF; CDR3nt: TGTGCCACCTCAACGGGCTGGCACGAGCAGTACTTC
d_gene: .; abundance: .; len: 15; v_gene: TRBV3-1; j_gene: TRBJ1-4; CDR3aa: CASSQGSQTGGKLFF; CDR3nt: TGTGCCAGCAGCCAAGGATCCCAGACCGGGGGAAAACTGTTTTTT
d_gene: .; abundance: .; len: 16; v_gene: TRBV6-2/TRBV6-3; j_gene: TRBJ1-5; CDR3aa: CASSYGATGPNQPQHF; CDR3nt: TGTGCCAGCAGTTACGGGGCCACAGGGCCCAATCAGCCCCAGCATTTT